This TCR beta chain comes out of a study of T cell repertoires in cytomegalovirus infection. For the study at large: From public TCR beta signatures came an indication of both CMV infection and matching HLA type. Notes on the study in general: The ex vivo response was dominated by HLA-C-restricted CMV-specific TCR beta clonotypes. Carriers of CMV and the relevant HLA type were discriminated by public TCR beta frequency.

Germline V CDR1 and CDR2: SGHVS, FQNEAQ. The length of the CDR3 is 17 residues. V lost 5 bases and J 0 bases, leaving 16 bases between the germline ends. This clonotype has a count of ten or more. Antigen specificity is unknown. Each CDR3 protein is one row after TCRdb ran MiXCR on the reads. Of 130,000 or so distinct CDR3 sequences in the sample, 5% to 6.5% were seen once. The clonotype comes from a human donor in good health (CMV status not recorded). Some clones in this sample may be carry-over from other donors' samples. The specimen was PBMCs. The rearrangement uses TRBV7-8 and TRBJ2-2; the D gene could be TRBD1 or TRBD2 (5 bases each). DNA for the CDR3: TGTGCCAGCAGCCCCTCCGGCGTGGGGGCGAACACCGGGGAGCTGTTTTTT. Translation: CASSPSGVGANTGELFF.